A selection of T cell receptor beta chains follows, all from one sample in a study of T cell responses to AZD1222 COVID-19 vaccine. Libraries were prepared by immunoSEQ multiplex PCR; TCRdb keeps only in-frame clonotypes and omits some of them. Of 70,000 to 85,000 clones in the sample, roughly four fifths were seen once. Source: peripheral blood, taken on day 0 of AZD1222 vaccination. The source of these receptors is an adult in good health. The conserved cysteine and the conserved F or W are not part of the CDR3 here. Clone size, where shown, is once, few, many, or a class for clones that have expanded.

j_call v_call clone_size cdr3_aa
TRBJ2-7 TRBV6-5 - ASSRTGYEQY
TRBJ2-1 TRBV9 once ASSVDHGGEQF
TRBJ1-2 TRBV29-1 few SVPTGGWATGYT
TRBJ1-3 TRBV12-3/TRBV12-4 - ASSFGGGTIY
TRBJ2-7 TRBV5-1 - ASSLTRGSDEQY
TRBJ2-3 TRBV7-2 - ASSLRGGGTDTQY
TRBJ2-5 TRBV6-5 - ASTRSLQETQY
TRBJ1-3 TRBV27 - ASSSGGTGNTIY
TRBJ2-5 TRBV29-1 - SVAGQETQY
TRBJ1-4 TRBV7-9 - ASSLGQGLREKLF
TRBJ2-7 TRBV3-1/TRBV3-2 - ASSQGLTVVTYEQY
TRBJ1-2 TRBV6-2/TRBV6-3 - ASSYSRQGDGYT
TRBJ2-7 TRBV4-1 few ASSQGNRATYEQY
TRBJ2-5 TRBV9 - ASSVGGTRGETQY
TRBJ1-1 TRBV19 - ASSADQQVTEAF
TRBJ2-5 TRBV2 - ASRSTGMETQY
TRBJ2-5 TRBV25-1 - ASSSGRPETQY
TRBJ1-2 TRBV6-5 - ASSYSTENYGYT
TRBJ1-5 TRBV7-9 few ASSFTGGRQPQH
TRBJ1-2 TRBV25-1 - ASSAETGGQGGYT
TRBJ1-1 TRBV19 - ASSVALPGDTEAF
TRBJ1-2 TRBV13 - ASSGTGGSPNYGYT
TRBJ1-5 TRBV7-2 many ASSPINQPQH
TRBJ2-5 TRBV5-6 - ASSSPSGVGETQY
TRBJ1-5 TRBV7-3 - ASSLFTQPYSNQPQH
TRBJ2-3 TRBV11-2 - ASSLAGGLGDTQY
TRBJ1-1 TRBV5-4 - ASSLDGIMNTEAF
TRBJ2-1 TRBV5-4 few ASSLSRDRDDEQF
TRBJ2-5 TRBV9 - ASSPQGGGRETQY
TRBJ1-4 TRBV5-1 - ASSAAGEQGAGEKLF
TRBJ2-7 TRBV4-1 - ASSLQGGAYEQY
TRBJ2-7 TRBV19 - AITGTGEYEQY
TRBJ2-7 TRBV7-2 - ASSSRGQVLSYEQY
TRBJ2-5 TRBV13 - ASSLGGQGLETQY
TRBJ2-2 TRBV6-6 - ASSRDPNTGELF
TRBJ2-1 TRBV6-2/TRBV6-3 - ASSYGGSYEQF
TRBJ2-1 TRBV7-2 - ASSLDRTYNEQF
TRBJ1-4 TRBV5-5 - ASSLPRDSDLEKLF
TRBJ2-3 TRBV5-4 - ASRDRVDTDTQY
TRBJ2-1 TRBV7-9 - ASSPPSGLSYNEQF
TRBJ2-5 TRBV28 - ASSLSGTQY